This passage covers 30 T cell receptor beta chains from one sample sequenced in a study of patients and donors after allogeneic stem cell transplantation. TCRdb recomputed calls from the RT-PCR reads with MiXCR, one row per CDR3 protein. This sample has more than 850,000 distinct CDR3 sequences, with roughly 18% found just once. Sequencing used blood, either unsorted or a sorted T cell fraction (not recorded which). The receptors stem from a human donor who was either an allogeneic HSCT recipient or a stem cell or donor lymphocyte infusion donor (not recorded which). It is not recorded whose cells these are; they may come from a transplant donor.

The V gene is TRBV20-1, the J gene TRBJ2-5, with D perhaps matching TRBD1 or TRBD2 (5 bases each). The V end was cut by 7 bases, the J end by 4 bases, with 13 bases between. This CDR3 has 12 residues. Germline V gene data show CDR1 as DFQATT and CDR2 as SNEGSKA (reference sequence). DNA of the CDR3: TGCAGTGGGCAGAGGGGCGGAGAGACCCAGTACTTC. Translation: CSGQRGGETQYF.

The CDR3 loop reads CSAPGTSGRGGFYNEQFF. In nucleotides, the CDR3 is TGCAGTGCTCCCGGGACTAGCGGGAGGGGAGGGTTTTACAATGAGCAGTTCTTC. This chain connects TRBV20-1 to TRBJ2-1; 16 bases are a match to TRBD2. Unmatched junction bases numbered 11, after V lost 5 bases and J lost 4 bases. This CDR3 region has 18 residues. Germline CDR1 and CDR2: DFQATT and SNEGSKA (reference sequence).

The CDR3 DNA is TGTGCCAGCATAACGGGGACTAGCGGAATACAATACGAGCAGTTCTTC. This translates into CASITGTSGIQYEQFF. J is TRBJ2-1 and V is TRBV2; TRBD2 agrees at 11 bases. CDR3 length equals 16 residues. Germline V lookup: CDR1 SNHLY, CDR2 FYNNEI. The V gene end was trimmed by 7 bases and the J gene end by 10 bases; junction bases not matched to a gene: 15.

V and J are TRBV14 and TRBJ1-5; possible D gene TRBD1, 6 bases. The V end lost 2 bases, the J end lost 3 bases, and 11 bases lay between the germline ends. The germline CDR1 and CDR2 sequences are SGHDN and FVKESK. CDR3 length: 15 residues. For the CDR3, the DNA is TGTGCCAGCAGCCAAACGGGGGCCCCCAATCAGCCCCAGCATTTT. Residues: CASSQTGAPNQPQHF. The full variable domain, its missing parts supplied by reference TRBV14 and TRBJ1-5, is EAGVTQFPSHSVIEKGQTVTLRCDPISGHDNLYWYRRVMGKEIKFLLHFVKESKQDESGMPNNRFLAERTGGTYSTLKVQPAELEDSGVYFCASSQTGAPNQPQHFGDGTRLSIL.

The V gene is TRBV7-9, the J gene TRBJ2-1, with 7 nucleotides matching TRBD2. The CDR3 has 15 residues. V lost 11 bases, J lost 4 bases, and 14 bases stayed unmatched. The germline CDR1 and CDR2 sequences are SEHNR and FQNEAQ (reference sequence). CDR3 sequence: CAHTVGGERYNEQFF. In DNA, the CDR3 is TGTGCCCACACCGTGGGGGGGGAACGGTACAATGAGCAGTTCTTC.

Points on this clonotype: One end of the junction is discordant with germline, which a read error may explain. The chain uses TRBV7-3 and TRBJ2-7; 9 positions match TRBD2. The length of the CDR3 is 13 residues. In germline, CDR1 is SGHTA, CDR2 FQGTGA. The CDR3 region has the DNA TGTGCCATCAGCGAGCGGGGGGACTACGAGCAGTACTTC. Its protein product is CAISERGDYEQYF. The variable domain in full, completed from reference TRBV7-3 and TRBJ2-7, reads GAGVSQTPSNKVTEKGKYVELRCDPISGHTALYWYRQSLGQGPEFLIYFQGTGAADDSGLPNDRFFAVRPEGSVSTLKIQRTERGDSAVYLCAISERGDYEQYFGPGTRLTVT.

The chain links TRBV12-3 or TRBV12-4 to TRBJ2-7; 14 nucleotides align to TRBD2. The V segment lost 6 bases and the J segment 4 bases; nucleotides outside the gene matches: 11. This CDR3 is built from 17 residues. The chain's CDR3 is CASSRTGTSGRGYEQYF. As DNA, the CDR3 is TGTGCCAGCAGCCGAACCGGGACTAGCGGGAGAGGGTACGAGCAGTACTTC.

The V and J genes are TRBV7-3 and TRBJ2-1; a possible D gene is TRBD1 (6 bases). Germline CDR1 and CDR2: SGHTA and FQGTGA. The length of the CDR3 is 15 residues. Between the trimmed V and J ends, which lost 4 bases and 7 bases, there was a span of 17 bases. The CDR3 here is CASSSRDSRGNEQFF. The CDR3 DNA follows: TGTGCCAGCAGCTCACGAGACTCTAGGGGGAATGAGCAGTTCTTC.

This clonotype was counted only a few times. The V and J genes are TRBV2 and TRBJ1-5; D unresolved. V lost 4 bases to trimming and J lost 3 bases, with 13 bases between them. Germline CDR1 is SNHLY and CDR2 is FYNNEI. The CDR3 length is 15 residues. DNA for the CDR3: TGTGCCAGCAGTGTGGGCAGGCCCACCAATCAGCCCCAGCATTTT. Residues: CASSVGRPTNQPQHF.

This clonotype showed up just a few times. This chain links TRBV12-3 or TRBV12-4 with TRBJ2-3; 13 positions agree with TRBD2. The CDR3 is 18 amino acids. V lost 6 bases and J lost 1; bases outside the gene matches: 10. In DNA form, the CDR3 reads TGTGCCAGCAGCAAAGGACTAGCGGGAGTGTTGGGCACAGATACGCAGTATTTT. It encodes CASSKGLAGVLGTDTQYF.

V usage is TRBV7-2 and J usage is TRBJ2-7; 8 nucleotides match TRBD2. CDR1 is SGHTA, CDR2 FQGNSA, per germline. This CDR3 has 16 residues. V dropped 1 base and J dropped 3; count of bases not matched to a gene: 8. The CDR3 sequence: CASSLERLASIYEQYF. In DNA, the CDR3 is TGTGCCAGCAGCTTAGAACGACTAGCGAGTATCTACGAGCAGTACTTC.

This clonotype came up a few times. In DNA, the CDR3 is TGCGCCAGCAGCCAAGAGGGGGCGGAAGGTGGCACGCAGTATTTT. Translating it yields CASSQEGAEGGTQYF. The chain has TRBV4-3 and TRBJ2-3; a weak D match, TRBD1 (6 bases). V was trimmed by 0 bases and J by 9 bases, leaving 16 bases between them. Germline values: CDR1 LGHNA, CDR2 YSLEER. There are 15 residues in the CDR3.

CDR3 loop: CAWIQANTEAFF. The CDR3 coding sequence is TGTGCCTGGATACAGGCCAACACTGAAGCTTTCTTT. V gene TRBV30 combines with J gene TRBJ1-1; a weak D match, TRBD1 (5 bases). Looked up from germline, CDR1 is GTSNPN and CDR2 is SVGIG (reference sequence). The ends were cut back, 4 bases at V and 2 bases at J, with 8 bases in the middle. This CDR3 is built from 12 residues.

This clonotype was counted only a few times. The genes are TRBV7-3 and TRBJ2-1; 8 positions match TRBD2. There are 14 residues in the CDR3. Germline assignment: CDR1 SGHTA and CDR2 FQGTGA. V was clipped by 6 bases and J by 3 bases; unmatched bases: 4. CDR3 nucleotides: TGTGCCAGCAGGCTCCGGGAGGGCTACAATGAGCAGTTCTTC. Protein product: CASRLREGYNEQFF.

This clonotype was seen repeatedly, ten times or more. The genes are TRBV3-1 and TRBJ2-3, with D perhaps given as TRBD1 or TRBD2 (5 bases each). The CDR3 has 13 amino acids. V lost 5 bases and J 4 bases, leaving 10 bases between the germline ends. Germline CDR1 reads LGHDT; CDR2 reads YNNKEL (reference sequence). The CDR3 is CASSARESDTQYF. The CDR3 nucleotides read TGTGCCAGCAGCGCCAGGGAGTCAGATACGCAGTATTTT.

V and J are TRBV6-2 or TRBV6-3 and TRBJ1-4; no reliable D call. This CDR3 comprises 14 residues. V was trimmed by 3 bases and J by 8 bases, leaving 13 bases between them. Germline V gene lookup returns CDR1 MNHEY and CDR2 SVGEGT. Written as DNA, the CDR3 is TGTGCCAGCAGTTATACTCGACTCGCCGAAAAACTGTTTTTT. It translates to CASSYTRLAEKLFF.

The sample holds many counts of this clonotype. The J gene is TRBJ1-2, the V gene TRBV4-3; D not certain. V dropped 4 bases and J dropped 2 bases, with 11 bases sitting between them. CDR3 length equals 14 residues. CDR1 LGHNA and CDR2 YSLEER come from the germline V gene. The CDR3 region is CASSRTQLNYGYTF. CDR3 bases: TGCGCCAGCAGCCGAACACAGCTCAACTATGGCTACACCTTC.

This clonotype was picked up many times. This chain joins TRBV12-3 or TRBV12-4 and TRBJ2-5; D remains ambiguous. With 5 bases removed from V and 3 bases from J, the gap between germline ends came to 13 bases. This CDR3 contains 14 residues. CDR3 nucleotide sequence: TGTGCCAGCAGTAAAAAGTATGCGGAAGAGACCCAGTACTTC. It yields the protein CASSKKYAEETQYF.

The V gene is TRBV14, the J gene TRBJ2-5; 7 bases fit TRBD2. After removal of 1 base from V and 6 bases from J, the junction contained 14 bases not matched to a gene. Germline CDR1 is SGHDN and CDR2 is FVKESK. CDR3 size: 17 residues. Here the CDR3 DNA reads TGTGCCAGCAGCCAAGGGCGGGGGAACCACCGATCGAAGACCCAGTACTTC. Amino acids: CASSQGRGNHRSKTQYF. Full variable domain (outside the CDR3, taken from reference TRBV14 and TRBJ2-5): EAGVTQFPSHSVIEKGQTVTLRCDPISGHDNLYWYRRVMGKEIKFLLHFVKESKQDESGMPNNRFLAERTGGTYSTLKVQPAELEDSGVYFCASSQGRGNHRSKTQYFGPGTRLLVL.

This chain uses TRBV6-1 with TRBJ2-4, with 7 positions matching TRBD1. The germline V gene has CDR1 MNHNS and CDR2 SASEGT. The CDR3 has 15 amino acids. Trimming at V came to 5 bases and at J to 4 bases, leaving 8 bases not matched to a gene. The CDR3 DNA is TGTGCCAGCAGTCTGTTTGGACAGGAGAAAAACATTCAGTACTTC. Its protein is CASSLFGQEKNIQYF.

The chain uses TRBV27 and TRBJ2-1; either TRBD1 or TRBD2 may supply D (5 bases each). Between the trimmed V and J ends, which lost 6 bases and 5 bases, there was a span of 20 bases. The CDR3 is 16 amino acids. CDR1 and CDR2 (germline): MNHEY, SMNVEV (reference sequence). The CDR3 reads CASRRQRGPYNNEQFF. DNA of the CDR3: TGTGCCAGCAGACGACAGAGGGGCCCCTATAACAATGAGCAGTTCTTC.

J is TRBJ2-3 and V is TRBV9; 10 bases match TRBD2. This CDR3 is 16 amino acids long. V shed 2 bases and J 2 bases; nucleotides not matched to a gene: 5. Germline V gene lookup returns CDR1 SGDLS and CDR2 YYNGEE. The CDR3 DNA follows: TGTGCCAGCAGCGTTAGCACTAGCGGGGCCACAGATACGCAGTATTTT. Protein: CASSVSTSGATDTQYF.

This chain links TRBV20-1 with TRBJ2-7; 7 bases agree with TRBD1. The CDR3 has 15 residues. Germline V gives CDR1 DFQATT, CDR2 SNEGSKA (reference sequence). J gave up 1 base and V 0 bases, and 6 bases lay outside the gene matches. CDR3 loop: CSARDRQGVSYEQYF. The CDR3 nucleotides read TGCAGTGCTAGAGATCGACAGGGTGTATCCTACGAGCAGTACTTC.

In its sample, this clonotype was seen a few times. The chain recombines TRBV29-1 with TRBJ2-1, with D possibly being TRBD1 or TRBD2 (6 bases each). Deletions cut 6 bases from V and 12 bases from J, with 21 bases between. Germline V gives CDR1 SQVTM, CDR2 ANQGSEA. The CDR3 contains 13 residues. This chain's CDR3 is CSVSPRGQVGQFF. Here the CDR3 DNA reads TGCAGCGTCTCCCCTCGGGGGCAGGTTGGGCAGTTCTTC.

V is TRBV12-3 or TRBV12-4 and J is TRBJ1-1; D gene unclear. The CDR3 is made up of 14 amino acids. Trimming cost V 5 bases and J 2 bases, with 12 bases left between them. The DNA for the CDR3 is TGTGCCAGCAGTGAAAACGGGCCAAACACTGAAGCTTTCTTT. Amino acid sequence: CASSENGPNTEAFF.

This clonotype has only a few counts. This chain connects TRBV11-2 to TRBJ2-2, with a tentative D call TRBD1 (5 bases). The CDR3 spans 14 residues. Trimming cost V 8 bases and J 5 bases, with 15 bases left between them. Germline V CDR1 and CDR2: SGHAT, FQNNGV. The CDR3 loop reads CASYYSGLTGELFF. CDR3 nucleotides: TGTGCCAGCTACTACTCAGGGTTAACCGGGGAGCTGTTTTTT. The entire variable domain, with the rest obtained from reference TRBV11-2 and TRBJ2-2, is as follows: EAGVAQSPRYKIIEKRQSVAFWCNPISGHATLYWYQQILGQGPKLLIQFQNNGVVDDSQLPKDRFSAERLKGVDSTLKIQPAKLEDSAVYLCASYYSGLTGELFFGEGSRLTVL.

This clonotype turned up a few times. The V and J genes are TRBV27 and TRBJ2-7; D call uncertain. CDR3 length equals 14 residues. The germline V and J ends were trimmed by 7 bases and 0 bases, with 13 bases remaining between them. Germline V gives CDR1 MNHEY, CDR2 SMNVEV (reference sequence). CDR3 DNA sequence: TGTGCCAGCACCCCATCGGGCTACTCCTACGAGCAGTACTTC. Translating it yields CASTPSGYSYEQYF.

The CDR3 region is CASSPDSPGPVGGQYF. The CDR3, as DNA: TGTGCCAGCAGCCCCGACTCGCCGGGCCCCGTTGGTGGGCAGTACTTC. The chain recombines TRBV9 with TRBJ2-7; D ambiguous. The V gene lost 4 bases and the J gene lost 9 bases, with 26 bases spanning the gap. CDR1 SGDLS and CDR2 YYNGEE come from the germline V gene. The CDR3 is made up of 16 amino acids.

This clonotype was seen a handful of times. The chain carries TRBV6-2 or TRBV6-3 and TRBJ1-5; 8 bases map to TRBD1. The germline V gene has CDR1 MNHEY and CDR2 SVGEGT. Trimming removed 2 bases from V and 5 bases from J; junction bases left unmatched: 14. This CDR3 comprises 18 residues. The CDR3 DNA sequence: TGTGCCAGCAGTTACCACAGGACAGGGTTTAATTCGGATCAGCCCCAGCATTTT. Translating it yields CASSYHRTGFNSDQPQHF.

This clonotype was recorded a few times. V gene TRBV12-3 or TRBV12-4 combines with J gene TRBJ2-5; D call uncertain. V shed 3 bases and J shed 7 bases, with 6 bases lying between them. This CDR3 region has 11 residues. DNA for the CDR3: TGTGCCAGCAGTTTTTTAGCGACCCAGTACTTC. It codes for CASSFLATQYF.